Below, 9 T cell receptor beta chains from the same sample are listed, as sequenced in a study of T-cell reconstitution after alpha-beta-depleted transplantation in children. Preparation of the TCRbeta library involved a method that used unique molecular identifiers. TCRdb itself ran the PCR reads through MiXCR, one entry per CDR3 protein. The sample carries 450,000 to 600,000 distinct CDR3 sequences, roughly 13% recorded once. The material was PBMCs, mostly from graft donor cells, obtained 360 days after TCRalphabeta/CD19-depleted stem cell transplant. Receptors were obtained from a male patient younger than 18 who had a stem cell transplant for acute myeloid leukemia, so the T cells may come from the graft donor.

This clonotype was detected many times. The gene calls are TRBV20-1 and TRBJ1-1; D gene ambiguous. V was shortened by 6 bases and J by 4 bases, with 12 bases between the two germline ends. The germline V gene has CDR1 DFQATT and CDR2 SNEGSKA (reference sequence). The CDR3 sequence is 12 residues long. In nucleotides, the CDR3 is TGCAGTGCCCACCGATTCGGCACTGAAGCTTTCTTT. This codes for CSAHRFGTEAFF.

The chain has TRBV20-1 and TRBJ2-7, with a weak D call TRBD1 (6 bases). CDR1 is DFQATT, CDR2 SNEGSKA, per germline (reference sequence). V was cut by 0 bases and J by 3 bases, with 12 bases left in between. The CDR3 extends over 14 amino acids. Here the CDR3 DNA reads TGCAGTGCTAGAGATCGACAGGATTTCTACGAGCAGTACTTC. Translation gives CSARDRQDFYEQYF.

This clonotype was recorded a few times. The V gene is TRBV25-1, the J gene TRBJ2-7; no clear D gene. The CDR3 runs 13 residues. Germline CDR1 is MGHDK and CDR2 is SYGVNS. Trimming removed 5 bases from V and 2 bases from J, with 10 bases in between. CDR3 amino acids: CASSPAATYEQYF. CDR3 sequence (DNA): TGTGCCAGCAGTCCTGCGGCAACCTACGAGCAGTACTTC.

This clonotype was counted between two and nine times. V gene TRBV7-2 combines with J gene TRBJ1-1; D gene unclear. CDR3 size: 11 residues. The V and J ends lost 4 bases and 12 bases respectively, with 12 bases between them. Per germline, CDR1 SGHTA and CDR2 FQGNSA. The CDR3 protein is CASSSNGVSFF. CDR3 nucleotide sequence: TGTGCCAGCAGCTCGAACGGGGTGTCTTTCTTT.

This clonotype was seen a handful of times. The chain links TRBV9 to TRBJ2-2; D call uncertain. Trimming took off 0 bases at V and 7 bases at J, with 10 bases between the two ends. This CDR3 is built from 14 residues. CDR1 is SGDLS, CDR2 YYNGEE, per germline. Here the CDR3 reads CASSVEMAIGELFF. Here the CDR3 DNA reads TGTGCCAGCAGCGTAGAGATGGCGATCGGGGAGCTGTTTTTT.

This clonotype was seen ten or more times. J is TRBJ2-2 and V is TRBV21-1; TRBD2, as called in the table, went unchecked against the DNA. TRBV21-1 is designated a pseudogene. This CDR3 is built from 16 residues. This chain's CDR3 is CASSTRLAAGGGELFF. The CDR3 nucleotides are TGTGCCAGCAGCACCCGACTAGCGGCTGGGGGCGGGGAGCTGTTTTTT.

This clonotype was seen ten or more times. V usage is TRBV7-9 and J usage is TRBJ2-7, with TRBD2 as a possible D gene (6 bases). The length of the CDR3 is 15 residues. Deletions cut 3 bases from V and 6 bases from J, with 18 bases between. Germline V gene lookup returns CDR1 SEHNR and CDR2 FQNEAQ (reference sequence). The CDR3 DNA is TGTGCCAGCAGCTTTTTCGAGACGGGAGTGGTCGAGCAGTACTTC. This codes for CASSFFETGVVEQYF.

This sequence joins TRBV5-1 and TRBJ2-2, with 7 positions matching TRBD1. From germline, CDR1 is SGHRS and CDR2 YFSETQ. This CDR3 is 15 amino acids long. The V segment lost 6 bases and the J segment 5 bases; nucleotides outside the gene matches: 10. The CDR3 DNA reads as TGCGCCAGCACCCAAATACTACAGGGGACCGGGGAGCTGTTTTTT. Protein product: CASTQILQGTGELFF.

The chain couples TRBV20-1 to TRBJ2-7, with D possibly matching TRBD2 (6 bases). Germline CDR1 reads DFQATT; CDR2 reads SNEGSKA (reference sequence). Trimming left V 8 bases short and J 3 bases short, with 17 bases between. This CDR3 spans 13 amino acids. The CDR3 DNA reads TGCAGTCTTAGCGGCGCGGATATCTACGAGCAGTACTTC. Amino acids: CSLSGADIYEQYF.